This TCR beta chain originates from a study of blood T cell repertoires in COVID-19. Study context: Samples came from the United States, Italy and Spain, spanning acute and convalescent COVID-19. Sample material is recorded as cDNA or gDNA derived from T cells, B-cell-depleted T cells, or PBMCs.

CDR1 and CDR2 (germline): MGHRA, YSYEKL. V trimming: 1 base; J trimming: 2 bases; junction bases outside the gene matches: 6. The CDR3 sequence is 16 residues long. Original handling: By means of reference gene primer amplification, nucleated cell counts were estimated. Using immunoSEQ multiplex PCR, the repertoire was profiled, and TCRdb retains in-frame clones only, with some absent. V and J calls and clone size follow that table, whereas D and trimming were derived from the DNA. This repertoire shows approximately 50,000 clones, approximately 85% found once; its top ten account for roughly 29%. Sequenced material: peripheral blood. This receptor was identified in a woman of 80 years or more with COVID-19, enrolled during active disease. The chain employs TRBV4-1 and TRBJ2-3, with 7 bases that match TRBD2. The CDR3 region has the DNA TGCGCCAGCAGCCAAGGGATACTAGCGAACACAGATACGCAGTATTTT. Translated: CASSQGILANTDTQYF.